One and the same sample provided the 11 T cell receptor beta chains below, sequenced in a study of OX40 agonist ivuxolimab in advanced cancers. The protocol was immunoSEQ multiplex PCR, while the TCRdb copy is restricted to in-frame clones and leaves out a portion. The profile shows about 48,000 clones, around 84% of them singletons. Sample: CD4+ or CD8+ T cells sorted from blood, taken in a trial of the OX40 agonist ivuxolimab. The origin of the receptors is an adult with an advanced solid tumor such as melanoma, head and neck, liver or kidney cancer.

In its sample, this clone was seen a few times. The chain combines TRBV12-2 with TRBJ2-7; the D call in the table, TRBD2, was not verified against the DNA. TRBV12-2 is listed as a pseudogene. CDR3 size: 15 residues. The chain's CDR3 is CASRLARGRSYEQYF. CDR3 coding DNA: TGTGCAAGTCGCTTAGCACGCGGGAGGTCCTACGAGCAGTACTTC.

This chain connects TRBV9 to TRBJ1-2; weak D call: TRBD1 (6 bases). V gave up 0 bases and J gave up 6 bases, with 21 bases separating them. There are 17 residues in the CDR3. From germline, CDR1 is SGDLS and CDR2 YYNGEE. The CDR3 DNA is TGTGCCAGCAGCGTAGGTCCGGGGGCACACAAAGGCGATGGCTACACCTTC. This gives the protein CASSVGPGAHKGDGYTF.

The chain is built from TRBV27 and TRBJ1-2; D is perhaps TRBD1 (6 bases). Germline V lookup: CDR1 MNHEY, CDR2 SMNVEV (reference sequence). V gave up 7 bases and J gave up 2 bases, with 14 bases separating them. This CDR3 contains 14 residues. The CDR3 DNA sequence: TGTGCCAGCAATTCTCTGACAGGCAACTATGGCTACACCTTC. The encoded protein is CASNSLTGNYGYTF.

The chain has TRBV19 and TRBJ2-6, with 9 bases fitting TRBD1. Looked up from germline, CDR1 is LNHDA and CDR2 is SQIVND (reference sequence). The length of the CDR3 is 18 residues. V lost 7 bases and J lost 0; bases outside the gene matches: 10. The CDR3 is CASTLPGQGGSGANVLTF. The DNA of the CDR3 is TGTGCCAGTACCCTGCCGGGACAGGGAGGCTCTGGGGCCAACGTCCTGACTTTC.

The chain recombines TRBV5-4 with TRBJ2-3; D is perhaps TRBD1 or TRBD2 (5 bases each). The CDR3 extends over 17 amino acids. Germline assignment: CDR1 SGHNT and CDR2 YYREEE (reference sequence). With 0 bases removed from V and 2 bases from J, the gap between germline ends came to 16 bases. The CDR3 nucleotides are TGTGCCAGCAGCTTGGGAAGTGGGGGACGCCACACAGATACGCAGTATTTT. Protein sequence: CASSLGSGGRHTDTQYF.

J is TRBJ1-1 and V is TRBV5-1; possible D gene TRBD1, 5 bases. Per germline, CDR1 SGHRS and CDR2 YFSETQ. The V and J ends lost 4 bases and 3 bases respectively, with 13 bases between them. This CDR3 spans 14 amino acids. CDR3: CASSGGGWDTEAFF. DNA for the CDR3: TGCGCCAGCAGCGGCGGGGGATGGGACACTGAAGCTTTCTTT.

In this sample, this clone turned up once. The chain links TRBV6-5 to TRBJ2-5; D tentatively fits TRBD1 or TRBD2 (8 bases each). Germline CDR1 is MNHEY and CDR2 is SVGAGI. The CDR3 consists of 15 residues. Trimming took off 2 bases at V and 9 bases at J, with 19 bases between the two ends. In nucleotides, the CDR3 is TGTGCCAGCAGTTACCCGGGACAGGCCGGGAGGGCCCAGTACTTC. This translates into CASSYPGQAGRAQYF.

The rearrangement uses TRBV7-3 and TRBJ1-1; perhaps TRBD1 as D (6 bases). This CDR3 has 13 amino acids. Germline CDR1 SGHTA, CDR2 FQGTGA. The germline V and J ends were trimmed by 4 bases and 9 bases, with 15 bases remaining between them. CDR3 coding DNA: TGTGCCAGCAGCTCCGTGACAGGTGACAAAGCTTTCTTT. Translated: CASSSVTGDKAFF. The full variable domain, with the rest looked up from reference TRBV7-3 and TRBJ1-1, is GAGVSQTPSNKVTEKGKYVELRCDPISGHTALYWYRQSLGQGPEFLIYFQGTGAADDSGLPNDRFFAVRPEGSVSTLKIQRTERGDSAVYLCASSSVTGDKAFFGQGTRLTVV.

The chain recombines TRBV5-5 with TRBJ2-5, with unresolved D. Looked up from germline, CDR1 is SGHKS and CDR2 is YYEKEE (reference sequence). The CDR3 sequence is 12 residues long. The V and J ends lost 0 bases and 7 bases respectively, with 7 bases between them. CDR3 sequence (DNA): TGTGCCAGCAGCTTGGGGAAGGGGACCCAGTACTTC. As protein: CASSLGKGTQYF. The complete variable domain, with remaining parts taken from reference TRBV5-5 and TRBJ2-5, reads DAGVTQSPTHLIKTRGQQVTLRCSPISGHKSVSWYQQVLGQGPQFIFQYYEKEERGRGNFPDRFSARQFPNYSSELNVNALLLGDSALYLCASSLGKGTQYFGPGTRLLVL.

The V call is TRBV6-6, the J call TRBJ1-4; D is unclear. The CDR3 contains 15 residues. V lost 3 bases and J 8 bases, leaving 16 bases between the germline ends. Germline values: CDR1 MNHNY, CDR2 SVGAGI (reference sequence). The CDR3 nucleotides read TGTGCCAGCAGTTATTACGGGGTCCTTAGCGAAAAACTGTTTTTT. Protein sequence: CASSYYGVLSEKLFF.

J is TRBJ1-5 and V is TRBV19, with D hard to call. Trimming removed 8 bases from V and 2 bases from J, with 13 bases in between. CDR3 length: 14 amino acids. CDR1 and CDR2 (germline): LNHDA, SQIVND (reference sequence). The DNA of the CDR3 is TGTGCCAGTGCGACCCGCCAGGGCAATCAGCCCCAGCATTTT. Its protein is CASATRQGNQPQHF.